This T cell receptor (beta chain) stems from a study of early T cells in non-severe SARS-CoV-2 infection. Across the study: The study sequenced bulk RNA from unsorted whole blood, with chains unpaired. Findings of the study overall: Clonotype matching in VDJdb favored anti-spike CD8 responses and did not capture private and CD4 specificities.

Individual cDNA molecules carried attached unique molecular identifiers. TCRdb redid the calling of the 5' RACE reads with MiXCR, one entry per CDR3 protein. The sample lists tens of thousands of distinct CDR3 sequences; about 10% were seen once. With respect to this clonotype: What it binds is not known.

The clonotype was recovered from an adult who was a healthcare worker with PCR-confirmed SARS-CoV-2 infection or an uninfected control (not recorded which). Specimen: whole blood, collected at baseline.

CDR3 coding DNA: TGTGCCAGCAGTTCCTACGCTAGCGGGAGATCAAATGAGCAGTTCTTC. Translating it yields CASSSYASGRSNEQFF. The chain couples TRBV12-3 or TRBV12-4 to TRBJ2-1; 10 bases match TRBD2. The CDR3 is 16 amino acids. The trim removed 4 bases at V and 7 bases at J, leaving 10 bases unmatched.